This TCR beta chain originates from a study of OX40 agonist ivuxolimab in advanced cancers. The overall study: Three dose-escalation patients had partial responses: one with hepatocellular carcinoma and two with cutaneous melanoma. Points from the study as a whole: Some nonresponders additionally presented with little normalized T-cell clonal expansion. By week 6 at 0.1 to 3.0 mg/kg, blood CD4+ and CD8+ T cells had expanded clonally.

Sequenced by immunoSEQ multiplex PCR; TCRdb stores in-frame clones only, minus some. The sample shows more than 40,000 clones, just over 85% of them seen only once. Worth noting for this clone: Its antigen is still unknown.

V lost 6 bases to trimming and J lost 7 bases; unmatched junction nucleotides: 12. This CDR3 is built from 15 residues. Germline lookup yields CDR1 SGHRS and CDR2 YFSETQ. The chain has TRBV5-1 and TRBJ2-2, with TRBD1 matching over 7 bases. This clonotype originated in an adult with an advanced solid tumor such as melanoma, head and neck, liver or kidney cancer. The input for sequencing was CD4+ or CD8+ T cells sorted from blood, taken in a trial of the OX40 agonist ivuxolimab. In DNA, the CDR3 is TGCGCCAGCAAACCGGGACAGCAAAACGTCGGGGAGCTGTTTTTT. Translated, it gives CASKPGQQNVGELFF.